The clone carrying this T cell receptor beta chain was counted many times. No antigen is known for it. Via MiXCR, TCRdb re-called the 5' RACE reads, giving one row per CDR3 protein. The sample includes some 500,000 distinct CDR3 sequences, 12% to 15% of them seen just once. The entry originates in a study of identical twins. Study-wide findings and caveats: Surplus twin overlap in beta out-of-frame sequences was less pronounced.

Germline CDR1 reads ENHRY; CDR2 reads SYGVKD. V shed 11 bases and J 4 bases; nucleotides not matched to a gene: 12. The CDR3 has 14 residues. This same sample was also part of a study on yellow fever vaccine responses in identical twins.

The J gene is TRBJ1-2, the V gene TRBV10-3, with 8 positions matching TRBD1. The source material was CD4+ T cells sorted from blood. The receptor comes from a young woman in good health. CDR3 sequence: CASRWSGGSYGYTF. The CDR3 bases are TGTGCCTCCCGATGGTCAGGGGGCAGCTATGGCTACACCTTC.